The 2 T cell receptor beta chains presented below share a single source sample, sequenced in a study of blood T cell repertoires in COVID-19. The table came from immunoSEQ multiplex PCR; TCRdb's copy has only in-frame clones and leaves some out. This table has fewer than 400,000 clones, around 85% appearing once. Sequenced material: peripheral blood. The receptors here all came from a woman between 18 and 30 years old with acute or convalescent COVID-19.

The V call is TRBV9, the J call TRBJ2-5; possible D gene TRBD2, 6 bases. Trimming took 8 bases from V and 2 from J, leaving 19 bases between them. This CDR3 contains 15 residues. Germline loops: CDR1 SGDLS, CDR2 YYNGEE. CDR3 in DNA: TGTGCCAGACCAGGGAGCTCTAGCGCGCAAGAGACCCAGTACTTC. It is translated as CARPGSSSAQETQYF.

The chain recombines TRBV4-1 with TRBJ1-3; TRBD1 aligns across 8 bases. Germline CDR1 MGHRA, CDR2 YSYEKL. Trimming took 4 bases from V and 3 from J; bases not matched to a gene: 11. This CDR3 contains 17 residues. The CDR3 loop is CASSLAGTGLFGNTIYF. The CDR3 DNA reads as TGCGCCAGCAGCCTTGCCGGGACAGGCTTATTTGGAAACACCATATATTTT.